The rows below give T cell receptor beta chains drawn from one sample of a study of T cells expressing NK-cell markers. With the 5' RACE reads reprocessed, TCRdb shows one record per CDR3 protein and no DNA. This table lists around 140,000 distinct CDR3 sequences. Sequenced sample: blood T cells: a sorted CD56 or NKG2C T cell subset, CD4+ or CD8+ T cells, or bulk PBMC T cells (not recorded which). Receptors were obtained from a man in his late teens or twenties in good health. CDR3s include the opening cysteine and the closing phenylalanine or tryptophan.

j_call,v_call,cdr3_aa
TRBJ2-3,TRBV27,CASIPLTGLLTDTQYF
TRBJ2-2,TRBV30,CAWSSGTHTGELFF
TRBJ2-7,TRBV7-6,CASSSSLGGLHEQYF
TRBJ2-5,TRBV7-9,CASRGQPDGTQYF
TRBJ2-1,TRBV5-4,CASSLSLASGYNEQFF
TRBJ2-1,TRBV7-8,CASSLVRESSYNEQFF
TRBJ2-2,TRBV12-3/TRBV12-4,CASSFIGASTGELFF
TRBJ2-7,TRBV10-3,CAISQLAEGVYEQYF
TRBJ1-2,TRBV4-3,CASSQERSLFNYGYTF
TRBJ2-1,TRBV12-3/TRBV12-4,CASSLEATSTNNEQFF
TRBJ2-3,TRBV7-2,CASSLHPAGVVDTQYF
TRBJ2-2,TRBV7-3,CASSVGTSGSPNTGELFF
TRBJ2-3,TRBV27,CASSSISDSTDTQYF
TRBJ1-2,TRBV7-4,CASIIRRNYGYTF
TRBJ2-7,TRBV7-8,CASSLPLGSGAHEQYF
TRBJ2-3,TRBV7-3,CASRQDGGEDTQYF
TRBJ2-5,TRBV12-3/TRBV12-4,CASSTSGNRETQYF
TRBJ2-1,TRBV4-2,CASSQEDGVKYNEQFF
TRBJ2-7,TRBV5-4,CASSSGHLSYEQYF
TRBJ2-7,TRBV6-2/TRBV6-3,CATLPWDRSGYEQYF
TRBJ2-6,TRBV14,CASTQNAFSSGANVLTF
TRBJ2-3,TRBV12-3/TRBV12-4,CASSFYPVGRTTDTQYF
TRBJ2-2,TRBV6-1,CASALNSGTGELFF
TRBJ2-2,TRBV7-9,CASSLTGWSGELFF
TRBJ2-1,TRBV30,CAWSLTRTGGNEQFF
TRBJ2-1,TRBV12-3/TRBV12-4,CASRTGVSGWQFF
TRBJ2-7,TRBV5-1,CASSLGPGGSEQYF